The clone carrying this T cell receptor (beta chain) came up a few times. Its matching antigen is unknown. A read error is possible here, since a much larger clone lies one base away. The source of the sample is a study of blood T cells in healthy people across ages. Study-wide results and limits: Measured against age, TCR beta diversity per million T cells decreased in a roughly linear manner. Researchers deemed the diversity estimates from one million T cells underestimates.

Each donor was a healthy Caucasian individual from Russia, aged roughly 6 to 100. This CDR3 contains 14 residues. CDR1 is SGHAT and CDR2 is FQNNGV in the germline V gene. The authors ran a second PCR of 7 to 11 cycles using a sample-barcoded 5' primer and a J-beta primer mix. TCRdb re-called the 5' RACE reads with MiXCR, one entry per CDR3 protein. The table lists 1.5 million to 2 million distinct CDR3 sequences, about 30% of them singletons. V gene TRBV11-2 combines with J gene TRBJ2-7; D unresolved. This receptor was identified in a woman younger than 45 in good health. Sequenced sample: blood. The CDR3 here is CTSSHVMMVDEQYF. CDR3 nucleotides: TGTACCAGCAGCCACGTTATGATGGTCGACGAGCAGTACTTC.